The 22 T cell receptor beta chains presented below share a single source sample, sequenced in a study of blood T cell repertoires in COVID-19. Clones were read by immunoSEQ multiplex PCR, and TCRdb kept only the in-frame ones, dropping some. Here the sample spans 200,000 to 300,000 clones, about 83% being singletons. The sequencing input was peripheral blood. Receptor source: a man in his fifties with acute or convalescent COVID-19.

This chain links TRBV30 with TRBJ1-6; D is unclear. Germline CDR1 GTSNPN, CDR2 SVGIG (reference sequence). V was pared by 0 bases and J by 13 bases, with 13 bases between. The CDR3 is made up of 13 amino acids. The CDR3 DNA follows: TGTGCCTGGAGTGTTGTTTACTCTTACCCCCTCCACTTT. Amino acid sequence: CAWSVVYSYPLHF.

The chain uses TRBV4-1 and TRBJ2-7; D unclear. CDR3 size: 15 residues. Germline V lookup: CDR1 MGHRA, CDR2 YSYEKL. V was shortened by 4 bases and J by 4 bases, with 17 bases between the two germline ends. CDR3: CASSPQIYAVYEQYF. CDR3 DNA: TGCGCCAGCAGCCCCCAGATATACGCCGTTTACGAGCAGTACTTC.

The V and J genes are TRBV30 and TRBJ2-3; 9 nucleotides agree with TRBD2. CDR3 length: 17 residues. CDR1 and CDR2 (germline): GTSNPN, SVGIG (reference sequence). V trimming: 1 base; J trimming: 0 bases; junction bases outside the gene matches: 8. The CDR3, as DNA: TGTGCCTGGAGTGCTAGCGGGGAACACAGGAGCACAGATACGCAGTATTTT. Its protein product is CAWSASGEHRSTDTQYF. Complete variable domain (other parts from reference TRBV30 and TRBJ2-3): SQTIHQWPATLVQPVGSPLSLECTVEGTSNPNLYWYRQAAGRGLQLLFYSVGIGQISSEVPQNLSASRPQDRQFILSSKKLLLSDSGFYLCAWSASGEHRSTDTQYFGPGTRLTVL.

V usage is TRBV28 and J usage is TRBJ1-2; D call uncertain. Deletions cut 2 bases from V and 7 bases from J, with 17 bases between. CDR1 is MDHEN, CDR2 SYDVKM, per germline. The CDR3 covers 15 residues. CDR3 protein: CASSLALGGSGGYTF. The CDR3, as DNA: TGTGCCAGCAGTTTAGCGCTTGGAGGGTCGGGTGGCTACACCTTC.

The rearrangement uses TRBV10-3 and TRBJ2-1, with TRBD2 matching over 13 bases. The V gene's germline CDR1 is ENHRY and CDR2 SYGVKD. This CDR3 has 15 amino acids. The trim removed 6 bases at V and 8 bases at J, leaving 7 bases unmatched. The DNA for the CDR3 is TGTGCCATCAGCACTAGCGGGGGGGCCGGGGATGAGCAGTTCTTC. It translates to CAISTSGGAGDEQFF.

A remark on this clone: Sequence at one end of the junction differs from germline and may be a read error. The chain recombines TRBV12-5 with TRBJ1-5, with TRBD1 matching over 10 bases. The CDR3 length is 15 residues. CDR1 is LGHNT and CDR2 is FRNRAP in the germline V gene. The DNA for the CDR3 is TGTGCTAGTGGTTCGATGACAGGGGGCAGTCAGCTCCAGCATTTT. Its protein product is CASGSMTGGSQLQHF.

CDR3 DNA sequence: TGTGCCAGCAGACACTCAGGGGTAACTGAAGCTTTCTTT. Residues: CASRHSGVTEAFF. The chain joins TRBV2 to TRBJ1-1; perhaps TRBD1 as D (6 bases). Germline CDR1 is SNHLY and CDR2 is FYNNEI. The CDR3 loop spans 13 amino acids. Trimming removed 6 bases from V and 5 bases from J, with 13 bases in between.

The chain has TRBV19 and TRBJ1-1; 8 nucleotides line up with TRBD1. J lost 0 bases, V lost 7 bases, and 7 bases had no gene match. Germline CDR1 is LNHDA and CDR2 is SQIVND (reference sequence). The CDR3 extends over 15 amino acids. CDR3: CASKGWDRMNTEAFF. In nucleotides, the CDR3 is TGTGCCAGTAAGGGTTGGGACAGGATGAACACTGAAGCTTTCTTT.

The J gene is TRBJ1-1, the V gene TRBV7-3; D call uncertain. Germline V gene data show CDR1 as SGHTA and CDR2 as FQGTGA. The CDR3 spans 17 residues. With 2 bases removed from V and 5 bases from J, the gap between germline ends came to 21 bases. This CDR3 is CASSLLTLRVGRTEAFF. CDR3 DNA sequence: TGTGCCAGCAGCTTACTCACCCTGCGAGTAGGCAGGACTGAAGCTTTCTTT.

The CDR3: CASSQGHQSSGNTIYF. CDR3 coding DNA: TGTGCCAGCAGTCAGGGACACCAAAGCTCTGGAAACACCATATATTTT. This chain uses TRBV6-6 with TRBJ1-3; the D gene is possibly TRBD1 (6 bases). CDR1 and CDR2 (germline): MNHNY, SVGAGI (reference sequence). The CDR3 has 16 amino acids. Trimming cost V 5 bases and J 0 bases, with 14 bases left between them.

This sequence joins TRBV30 and TRBJ1-2; D not certain. Germline loops: CDR1 GTSNPN, CDR2 SVGIG (reference sequence). The CDR3 length is 11 residues. V lost 3 bases and J 5 bases, leaving 7 bases between the germline ends. The CDR3 region has the DNA TGTGCCTGGAGGTGGCTTTATGGCTACACCTTC. This translates into CAWRWLYGYTF.

V is TRBV4-1 and J is TRBJ1-5, with D possibly matching TRBD1 (6 bases). CDR3 size: 15 residues. V was pared by 2 bases and J by 1 base, with 9 bases between. CDR1 and CDR2 (germline): MGHRA, YSYEKL. The CDR3 here is CASSQRGSSNQPQHF. The CDR3 nucleotides are TGCGCCAGCAGCCAAAGGGGGTCCAGCAATCAGCCCCAGCATTTT.

This rearrangement joins TRBV27 to TRBJ2-3, with a possible D match to TRBD1 (6 bases). V lost 1 base and J lost 1, with 9 bases in between. The germline V gene encodes CDR1 MNHEY and CDR2 SMNVEV (reference sequence). There are 15 residues in the CDR3. The CDR3 spells CASSLWAGGTDTQYF. The CDR3 nucleotides are TGTGCCAGCAGTTTATGGGCAGGGGGCACAGATACGCAGTATTTT.

The V and J genes are TRBV6-5 and TRBJ1-5; maybe TRBD1 (6 bases). In germline, CDR1 is MNHEY, CDR2 SVGAGI. The CDR3 contains 15 residues. Trimming took off 6 bases at V and 2 bases at J, with 14 bases between the two ends. The CDR3 spells CASRRTGQGNQPQHF. In DNA, the CDR3 is TGTGCCAGCAGACGAACAGGGCAGGGCAATCAGCCCCAGCATTTT.

V is TRBV9 and J is TRBJ2-3, with 7 bases identical to TRBD2. CDR3 length: 15 residues. V shed 2 bases and J 2 bases; nucleotides not matched to a gene: 5. CDR1 is SGDLS, CDR2 YYNGEE, per germline. The CDR3, as DNA: TGTGCCAGCAGCGTCCTAGCGGCCCACACAGATACGCAGTATTTT. Translating gives CASSVLAAHTDTQYF.

V and J are TRBV25-1 and TRBJ2-1, with 7 bases aligning to TRBD2. V trimming: 4 bases; J trimming: 12 bases; junction bases outside the gene matches: 9. From germline, CDR1 is MGHDK and CDR2 SYGVNS. The CDR3 is made up of 13 amino acids. DNA of the CDR3: TGTGCCAGCAGTGCGGGACTATCCAAAGGGCAGTTCTTC. Its translation: CASSAGLSKGQFF.

The chain couples TRBV7-4 to TRBJ2-7; 12 bases match TRBD2. The trim removed 5 bases at V and 2 bases at J, leaving 13 bases unmatched. The CDR3 has 18 amino acids. Germline V gene lookup returns CDR1 SGHVT and CDR2 SQSDAQ. The CDR3 here is CASSTPSGGVKMTYEQYF. CDR3 DNA sequence: TGTGCCAGCAGCACCCCTAGCGGGGGGGTTAAAATGACCTACGAGCAGTACTTC.

The sample holds one count of this clone. This chain uses TRBV9 with TRBJ1-1, with D unresolved. V shed 4 bases and J shed 1 base, with 8 bases lying between them. Looked up from germline, CDR1 is SGDLS and CDR2 is YYNGEE. CDR3 length equals 13 residues. For the CDR3, the DNA is TGTGCCAGCAGCCCAGAAAAGAACACTGAAGCTTTCTTT. It codes for CASSPEKNTEAFF.

The chain carries TRBV9 and TRBJ1-4, with D possibly being TRBD1 (6 bases). This CDR3 has 14 residues. The germline V gene encodes CDR1 SGDLS and CDR2 YYNGEE. Trimming took 6 bases from V and 3 from J, leaving 12 bases between them. CDR3 nucleotide sequence: TGTGCCAGCACCCCAGGGGCGGCTAATGAAAAACTGTTTTTT. Protein product: CASTPGAANEKLFF.

The J gene is TRBJ2-1, the V gene TRBV6-6, with 10 bases that match TRBD2. V shed 5 bases, J shed 2 bases, and the junction held 6 bases outside the gene matches. Germline loops: CDR1 MNHNY, CDR2 SVGAGI (reference sequence). This CDR3 is built from 16 residues. CDR3 loop: CASSKSSGGTYNEQFF. CDR3 nucleotides: TGTGCCAGCAGTAAATCTAGCGGGGGTACCTACAATGAGCAGTTCTTC.

This chain links TRBV7-3 with TRBJ2-2; TRBD1 is a possible D gene (5 bases). From germline, CDR1 is SGHTA and CDR2 FQGTGA. Trimming took 3 bases from V and 5 from J, leaving 19 bases between them. This CDR3 contains 17 residues. The CDR3 is CASSFGRVESRTGELFF. CDR3 in DNA: TGTGCCAGCAGCTTTGGCAGGGTGGAATCGAGGACCGGGGAGCTGTTTTTT.

The V call is TRBV28, the J call TRBJ1-6; 7 bases are a match to TRBD1. Germline CDR1 and CDR2: MDHEN and SYDVKM. Trimming took 2 bases from V and 9 from J; bases not matched to a gene: 4. This CDR3 is built from 14 residues. This chain's CDR3 is CASSLRTGSSPLHF. The CDR3 DNA is TGTGCCAGCAGTTTAAGGACAGGAAGTTCACCCCTCCACTTT.